The rows below give T cell receptor beta chains drawn from one sample of a study of beta chain features in type 1 diabetes. The repertoire was sequenced with immunoSEQ multiplex PCR; TCRdb's copy has only in-frame clones and lacks some. The sample gives about 650,000 clones, around 11% of which show up once; 0.095% to 0.15% is in the top ten. The sequencing input was naive CD4+ T cells from blood. Every receptor here comes from a man aged 30 to 39 with type 1 diabetes. Both conserved end residues are part of each CDR3. Each record gives: V gene, D gene, clone size, J gene, CDR3 DNA, CDR3 protein. D genes are given only for firm matches. Clone size appears in some rows only: once, few, many, or a class for an expanded clone.

v_call: TRBV18
d_call: -
clone_size: -
j_call: TRBJ2-2
cdr3_nt: TGTGCCAGCTCACTCAGCAGGGACGCCGGGGAGCTGTTTTTT
cdr3_aa: CASSLSRDAGELFF

v_call: TRBV18
d_call: TRBD1
clone_size: -
j_call: TRBJ1-1
cdr3_nt: TGTGCCAGCTCACCACGGGAGGACAGGGCCACTGAAGCTTTCTTT
cdr3_aa: CASSPREDRATEAFF

v_call: TRBV7-2
d_call: -
clone_size: -
j_call: TRBJ1-1
cdr3_nt: TGTGCCAGCAGCTCCGACAGGAACACTGAAGCTTTCTTT
cdr3_aa: CASSSDRNTEAFF

v_call: TRBV7-9
d_call: -
clone_size: -
j_call: TRBJ1-4
cdr3_nt: TGTGCCAGCAGCCCTAGGGGCCAGCGGAATGAAAAACTGTTTTTT
cdr3_aa: CASSPRGQRNEKLFF

v_call: TRBV19
d_call: TRBD2
clone_size: few
j_call: TRBJ2-1
cdr3_nt: TGTGCCAGTAGTGTAGGAAGGAGGCTAGCGGGGGGAAGGACTGGGACGGTCTCCTACAATGAGCAGTTCTTC
cdr3_aa: CASSVGRRLAGGRTGTVSYNEQFF

v_call: TRBV9
d_call: -
clone_size: few
j_call: TRBJ2-3
cdr3_nt: TGTGCCAGCAGCGTAGCAGGGAGTGGGACAGATACGCAGTATTTT
cdr3_aa: CASSVAGSGTDTQYF

v_call: TRBV28
d_call: -
clone_size: -
j_call: TRBJ2-1
cdr3_nt: TGTGCCAGCAATCGGGCAGGGGCTACCTACAATGAGCAGTTCTTC
cdr3_aa: CASNRAGATYNEQFF

v_call: TRBV5-1
d_call: -
clone_size: -
j_call: TRBJ1-1
cdr3_nt: TGCGCCAGCAGCTTCCTGGGGCTGGGGGGCGCGAGCCCGAACACTGAAGCTTTCTTT
cdr3_aa: CASSFLGLGGASPNTEAFF

v_call: TRBV7-2
d_call: TRBD1
clone_size: -
j_call: TRBJ2-3
cdr3_nt: TGTGCCAGCAGCTCCGACAGGGGTGATACGCAGTATTTT
cdr3_aa: CASSSDRGDTQYF

v_call: TRBV18
d_call: TRBD1
clone_size: -
j_call: TRBJ2-1
cdr3_nt: TGTGCCAGCTCACTAACCCTCGGACAGGGGGATCACAATGAGCAGTTCTTC
cdr3_aa: CASSLTLGQGDHNEQFF

v_call: TRBV27
d_call: -
clone_size: -
j_call: TRBJ1-2
cdr3_nt: TGTGCCAGCAGTCGAGGATCCACAGGGTATGGCTACACCTTC
cdr3_aa: CASSRGSTGYGYTF

v_call: TRBV7-2
d_call: TRBD2
clone_size: few
j_call: TRBJ2-2
cdr3_nt: TGTGCCAGCACCACCCGGAGCGGGGGGTTGGTCGGGGAGCTGTTTTTT
cdr3_aa: CASTTRSGGLVGELFF

v_call: TRBV28
d_call: -
clone_size: -
j_call: TRBJ2-1
cdr3_nt: TGTGCCAGCAGTTCCCGACAGACTGAGCAGTTCTTC
cdr3_aa: CASSSRQTEQFF

v_call: TRBV9
d_call: -
clone_size: -
j_call: TRBJ2-2
cdr3_nt: TGTGCCAGCAGGTTACATAGCACCGGGGAGCTGTTTTTT
cdr3_aa: CASRLHSTGELFF

v_call: TRBV5-1
d_call: -
clone_size: -
j_call: TRBJ1-1
cdr3_nt: TGCGCCAGCAGCGCTACAGTGAACACTGAAGCTTTCTTT
cdr3_aa: CASSATVNTEAFF

v_call: TRBV5-4
d_call: -
clone_size: few
j_call: TRBJ2-5
cdr3_nt: TGTGCCAGCAGCTCGGTGGGGTCGGGAGAGACCCAGTACTTC
cdr3_aa: CASSSVGSGETQYF

v_call: TRBV6-5
d_call: -
clone_size: -
j_call: TRBJ1-6
cdr3_nt: TGTGCCAGCAGTTACTCGCCGGGCGCCGGTTCACCCCTCCACTTT
cdr3_aa: CASSYSPGAGSPLHF

v_call: TRBV6-5
d_call: -
clone_size: -
j_call: TRBJ2-7
cdr3_nt: TGTGCCATCAGTGAAAGAGGATCCTACGAGCAGTACTTC
cdr3_aa: CAISERGSYEQYF

v_call: TRBV2
d_call: -
clone_size: few
j_call: TRBJ2-3
cdr3_nt: TGTGCCAGCAGTGTAGGGGAGGTCTCAGATACGCAGTATTTT
cdr3_aa: CASSVGEVSDTQYF

v_call: TRBV19
d_call: TRBD1
clone_size: -
j_call: TRBJ1-2
cdr3_nt: TGTGCCAGTAGTATCCCCGCAGCAGGGGGCTATGGCTACACCTTC
cdr3_aa: CASSIPAAGGYGYTF

v_call: TRBV18
d_call: -
clone_size: few
j_call: TRBJ2-7
cdr3_nt: TGTGCCAGCTCACCGGGGAGCTCCTACGAGCAGTACTTC
cdr3_aa: CASSPGSSYEQYF

v_call: TRBV7-2
d_call: -
clone_size: -
j_call: TRBJ1-6
cdr3_nt: TGTGCCAGCAGCTTCGGCATAACAGGGAATTCACCCCTCCACTTT
cdr3_aa: CASSFGITGNSPLHF

v_call: TRBV6-5
d_call: -
clone_size: -
j_call: TRBJ1-1
cdr3_nt: TGTGCCAGCAGTTCCGCAGGGAGCACTGAAGCTTTCTTT
cdr3_aa: CASSSAGSTEAFF

v_call: TRBV7-9
d_call: -
clone_size: -
j_call: TRBJ1-5
cdr3_nt: TGTGCCAGCAGCTTGGACCTTGGAACGGATCAGCCCCAGCATTTT
cdr3_aa: CASSLDLGTDQPQHF

v_call: TRBV6-6
d_call: -
clone_size: few
j_call: TRBJ1-5
cdr3_nt: TGTGCCAGCAGTCCGTCGGGGGCAGGCAATCAGCCCCAGCATTTT
cdr3_aa: CASSPSGAGNQPQHF

v_call: TRBV10-3
d_call: -
clone_size: -
j_call: TRBJ1-6
cdr3_nt: TGTGCCATCAACGACAAGAATTCACCCCTCCACTTT
cdr3_aa: CAINDKNSPLHF

v_call: TRBV6-5
d_call: -
clone_size: -
j_call: TRBJ2-3
cdr3_nt: TGTGCCAGCAGTCGCTCCACTAGCACAGATACGCAGTATTTT
cdr3_aa: CASSRSTSTDTQYF

v_call: TRBV7-9
d_call: -
clone_size: many
j_call: TRBJ1-4
cdr3_nt: TGTGCCAGCAGCTACCGGGCGGAGGAAAAACTGTTTTTT
cdr3_aa: CASSYRAEEKLFF

v_call: TRBV5-6
d_call: TRBD1
clone_size: -
j_call: TRBJ1-2
cdr3_nt: TGTGCCAGCAGCTCTCTCGACAGGGCCTATGGCTACACCTTC
cdr3_aa: CASSSLDRAYGYTF

v_call: TRBV7-8
d_call: -
clone_size: -
j_call: TRBJ1-5
cdr3_nt: TGTGCCAGCAGCTTAGCGAATGGGGACAATCAGCCCCAGCATTTT
cdr3_aa: CASSLANGDNQPQHF

v_call: TRBV25-1
d_call: TRBD1
clone_size: -
j_call: TRBJ1-6
cdr3_nt: TGTGCCAGCAGTGAATTCTACAGGGGGCAAGATTCACCCCTCCACTTT
cdr3_aa: CASSEFYRGQDSPLHF

v_call: TRBV28
d_call: -
clone_size: few
j_call: TRBJ2-3
cdr3_nt: TGTGCCAGCAGCACCGGGACATTTGCAGATACGCAGTATTTT
cdr3_aa: CASSTGTFADTQYF